This entry is about one T cell receptor (beta chain). The sample holds a few counts of this clonotype. It has no known antigen specificity. No much larger clone is present one base from it, and per-base qualities are unavailable. The ophthalmopathy patients had moderately to severely active disease, with a Clinical Activity Score of 3 or higher, a NOSPECS grade of 4 or higher, and a disease duration of less than 3 months. Patients with other autoimmune diseases, uncontrolled infections, pregnancy or lactation were excluded from the study. Clinical symptoms, serum thyroxine, TRAb, thyroid ultrasound and orbital computed tomography were used for diagnosis. Ficoll-Paque density gradient centrifugation was used to isolate PBMCs from 10 ml of fresh peripheral blood. Total RNA was extracted using Trizol reagent, and RNA quality was checked on an Agilent 2100 Bioanalyzer. This record belongs to a study of Graves' ophthalmopathy and Graves' hyperthyroidism (dated by TCRdb to between 2017 and 2018). Study-level background: Peripheral blood was collected at initial diagnosis, prior to any treatment. The study used TCR beta repertoire signatures to distinguish Graves' ophthalmopathy from Graves' hyperthyroidism and to predict progression to ophthalmopathy. Following sampling, methimazole starting at 30 mg daily was administered to hyperthyroidism patients, and high-dose intravenous methylprednisolone was administered to ophthalmopathy patients. The independent validation cohort included approximately 19 hyperthyroidism patients plus 17 patients who later progressed from hyperthyroidism to ophthalmopathy. T-cell repertoires of thyroid tissue and blood were compared in 5 or 6 hyperthyroidism patients. To explore V-J signatures that separate ophthalmopathy from hyperthyroidism, a discovery set of about a hundred patients was enrolled, consisting of 40 to 45 with ophthalmopathy and about 60 with stable hyperthyroidism. In total, 135 blood samples were TCR-sequenced: under 45 ophthalmopathy, under 85 hyperthyroidism and some 17 hyperthyroidism-to-ophthalmopathy patients.

Overall results and qualifications from the work: In cross-validation, the 13-signature model distinguished ophthalmopathy from stable hyperthyroidism with less than 90% sensitivity and roughly 81% specificity, while in the test set the corresponding values were about 80% and 75%. In validation, the model predicted ophthalmopathy progression with less than 71% sensitivity and 72.22% specificity; eleven to twelve predicted patients were CT-confirmed with GO in a median of roughly 6.8 months. No statistical method was used to predetermine the sample size, and group allocation was not hidden from the investigators. Among expanded thyroid clonotypes with frequency above 0.001, most also showed up in blood, which suggests that blood repertoires may reflect the thyroid immune response.

For repertoire sequencing, TCR beta CDR3 regions were amplified from RNA transcripts. A first-round RT-PCR used HTBI primers with the Qiagen OneStep RT-PCR kit, followed by a second-round multiplex PCR, size selection and purification. Libraries were sequenced on an Illumina HiSeq2000 using paired-end 100 bp reads. The study's processing was this. SOAPnuke was used to process the reads, throwing out any read that had adapters, had uncalled bases, had a mean Phred below 15, or lacked an exact constant-primer or identifier match. COPE v1.2.5 was used to merge the high-quality paired reads. Clonotypes were defined as unique nucleotide sequences and were aligned to IMGT TRB V, D and J references using MiTCR v1.1. Only V-J combinations with frequency above 0.0001 were analysed, covering about 99% of repertoires. A TCR clonal expansion and chaos score per V-J combination was defined as the ratio of F50 clonal expansion to chaos observed in the TCRdist matrix. Welch's t-statistics and random forest were used to reduce features to about 14 V-J combinations, which were fed into a naive Bayes classifier. The similarity between thyroid and blood repertoires was quantified using the Morisita-Horn index. Using fastp trimming at Q25 and MiXCR clonotype assembly, TCRdb reanalyzed the public sequencing data and kept in-frame beta chains. For every CDR3 protein sequence, its rows merge into one entry that carries the most common genes and DNA. The V and J calls come from TCRdb's annotation, not from the publication. Within this sample are 230,000 or so distinct CDR3 sequences, with 40% to 50% of them counted one time only. The ten largest make up around half of the sample.

Looking up the germline V gene yields CDR1 KGHDR and CDR2 SFDVKD. The CDR3 measures 16 amino acids from cysteine to phenylalanine. CDR3 DNA only is kept here, 48 bases in frame from base 1. Germline trimming: 4 bases from V, 4 bases from J; junction bases outside gene matches: 6. This receptor was taken from an adult man with Graves' ophthalmopathy. Material for sequencing was peripheral blood. The chain is made from TRBV24-1 and TRBJ2-2, and 9 bases in between align with TRBD2. This receptor carries the CDR3 CATSDRSGGITGELFF. The DNA sequence is TGTGCCACCAGTGACCGTAGCGGGGGAATCACCGGGGAGCTGTTTTTT.